This T cell receptor (beta chain) was captured in a study of blood T cell repertoires in COVID-19. Study as a whole: Donors in the United States, Italy and Spain gave samples during acute or convalescent COVID-19. PBMCs, B-cell-depleted T cells, or T cells provided the cDNA or gDNA that made up the material.

CDR1 is MGHRA, CDR2 YSYEKL, per germline. This CDR3 spans 15 amino acids. The V and J ends lost 1 base and 9 bases, in that order; junction bases with no gene match: 8. In the source study's methods: Cell counts per sample came from amplifying reference gene primers. Profiling relied on immunoSEQ multiplex PCR, and the TCRdb table lists in-frame clones only, not all of them. The D gene and trimming were derived from the DNA, and the V and J assignments and clone size from that table. The sample has approximately 65,000 clones; 85% to 90% are singletons. The gene calls are TRBV4-1 and TRBJ2-1; 8 bases are shared with TRBD1. The origin of this receptor is a man in his fifties or sixties with acute or convalescent COVID-19. Specimen: peripheral blood. This CDR3 is CASSQGVQGGAEQFF. DNA for the CDR3: TGCGCCAGCAGCCAAGGGGTACAGGGGGGTGCTGAGCAGTTCTTC.